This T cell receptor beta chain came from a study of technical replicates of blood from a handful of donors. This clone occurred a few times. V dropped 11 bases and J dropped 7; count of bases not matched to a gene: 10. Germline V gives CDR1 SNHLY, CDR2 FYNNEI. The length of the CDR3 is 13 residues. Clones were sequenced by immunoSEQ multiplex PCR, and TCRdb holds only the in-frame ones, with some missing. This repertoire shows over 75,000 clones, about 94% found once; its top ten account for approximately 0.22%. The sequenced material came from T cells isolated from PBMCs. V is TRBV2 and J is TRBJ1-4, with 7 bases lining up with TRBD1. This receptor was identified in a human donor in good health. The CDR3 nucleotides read TGTGCCGTACCCGGGACAGCGCCTGAAAAACTGTTTTTT. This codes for CAVPGTAPEKLFF.